The 21 T cell receptor beta chains presented below share a single source sample, sequenced in a study of breast tumors, draining lymph nodes, adjacent tissues. Axillary draining lymph nodes of breast cancer patients supplied the node samples. TCRdb used MiXCR to reprocess the multiplex PCR reads, holding one entry per CDR3 protein. The data show approximately 130,000 distinct CDR3 sequences, 21% seen once. The sample taken for sequencing was axillary lymph node tissue. The origin of the receptors is a female donor with breast cancer. Some clones in this sample may be carry-over from other donors' samples.

This clonotype has a count of ten or more. In DNA form, the CDR3 reads TGTGCCAGCAGCGTAGCGGCGGGGACCACGGGCGAGCAGTACTTC. Translating it yields CASSVAAGTTGEQYF. This chain links TRBV9 with TRBJ2-7; tentative D call: TRBD2 (6 bases). V dropped 0 bases and J dropped 6 bases, with 16 bases sitting between them. The CDR3 contains 15 residues. CDR1 is SGDLS and CDR2 is YYNGEE in the germline V gene.

Comment on this clonotype: A single base separates this from a much larger clone, so it may be a read error. The chain recombines TRBV14 with TRBJ2-7; TRBD1 might be the D (5 bases). This CDR3 spans 13 amino acids. Germline CDR1 SGHDN, CDR2 FVKESK. The CDR3 region has the DNA TGTGCCAGCAGCCAAAGGGGTACCTACGAGCAGCACTTC. It yields the protein CASSQRGTYEQHF.

This clonotype was detected ten times or more. The chain is built from TRBV7-3 and TRBJ2-2; unclear D gene. V gave up 2 bases and J gave up 6 bases, with 10 bases separating them. This CDR3 has 14 amino acids. Germline V gives CDR1 SGHTA, CDR2 FQGTGA. CDR3 nucleotides: TGTGCCAGCAGCTTAGGCAGCAAGGCCGGGGAGCTGTTTTTT. As protein: CASSLGSKAGELFF.

V and J are TRBV18 and TRBJ2-6; 8 positions match TRBD2. The CDR3 consists of 17 residues. Germline V gives CDR1 KGHSH, CDR2 LQKENI. The V gene end was trimmed by 3 bases and the J gene end by 4 bases; junction bases not matched to a gene: 8. CDR3 sequence (DNA): TGTGCCAGCTCACCCCGGGAGGGTAGAGCCGGGGCCAACGTCCTGACTTTC. Protein product: CASSPREGRAGANVLTF.

At least ten counts were recorded for this clonotype. The genes are TRBV20-1 and TRBJ2-5, with 14 bases identical to TRBD2. V gave up 3 bases and J gave up 4 bases; unmatched junction bases: 7. This CDR3 has 16 amino acids. Germline CDR1 DFQATT, CDR2 SNEGSKA (reference sequence). The chain's CDR3 is CSARRLAGGPGETQYF. The CDR3, as DNA: TGCAGTGCTAGGCGACTAGCGGGAGGGCCTGGAGAGACCCAGTACTTC.

The chain carries TRBV24-1 and TRBJ2-2, with D maybe TRBD1 (6 bases). Trimming shortened V by 8 bases and J by 6 bases, and 21 bases separated the two germline ends. The germline gives CDR1 KGHDR, CDR2 SFDVKD. The CDR3 spans 16 residues. Written as DNA, the CDR3 is TGTGCCACCAATGAACCGGACAGCGCTACGCCCGGGGAGCTGTTTTTT. Translation gives CATNEPDSATPGELFF.

This clonotype has at least ten counts. In nucleotides, the CDR3 is TGCGCCAGCAGCCACGTCGGCTACGAGCAGTACTTC. This translates into CASSHVGYEQYF. The genes are TRBV4-1 and TRBJ2-7; D gene unclear. CDR1 and CDR2 from the germline V gene are MGHRA and YSYEKL. The CDR3 consists of 12 residues. V was clipped by 3 bases and J by 3 bases, with 6 bases between them.

With regard to this clonotype: With a much larger clone just one base away, this may be a read error. V and J are TRBV27 and TRBJ2-7; 7 positions agree with TRBD1. Unmatched junction bases numbered 8, after V lost 3 bases and J lost 6 bases. Germline CDR1 and CDR2: MNHEY and SMNVEV (reference sequence). CDR3 length equals 14 residues. Here the CDR3 DNA reads TGTGCCAGCAGTTTTGGGACAGAAGCCCGCGAGCAGTACTTC. Its translation: CASSFGTEAREQYF.

This clonotype was recorded at least ten times. The CDR3 DNA follows: TGTGCCAGCAAGGCCGGAGGGAACTATGGCTACACCTTC. As protein: CASKAGGNYGYTF. This chain connects TRBV6-5 to TRBJ1-2; D unresolved. The CDR3 extends over 13 amino acids. Germline V gene data show CDR1 as MNHEY and CDR2 as SVGAGI. Trimming shortened V by 7 bases and J by 2 bases, and 11 bases separated the two germline ends.

This clonotype was seen more than once but under ten times. This may be a read error, as it is one base from a much larger clone. The J gene is TRBJ2-1, the V gene TRBV7-2; D unresolved. CDR1 is SGHTA, CDR2 FQGNSA, per germline. CDR3 length equals 16 residues. Trimming stripped 1 base from V and 7 bases from J, with 17 bases between. This CDR3 reads CASSLVTMGKRNEQFF. CDR3 in DNA: TGTGCCAGCAGCTTAGTGACGATGGGTAAGAGAAATGAGCAGTTCTTC.

This clonotype appeared many times. The rearrangement uses TRBV2 and TRBJ2-5, with D possibly being TRBD2 (5 bases). Deletions cut 1 base from V and 4 bases from J, with 16 bases between. Germline V gives CDR1 SNHLY, CDR2 FYNNEI. The CDR3 is made up of 16 amino acids. CDR3 in DNA: TGTGCCAGCAGTGAAGGAGGGTTTGGCGGAGGAGAGACCCAGTACTTC. The encoded protein is CASSEGGFGGGETQYF.

As for this clonotype: A read error is possible here, since a much larger clone lies one base away. In this CDR3 the conserved last residue, phenylalanine or tryptophan, is missing, so a read error is likely. CDR3 DNA: TGTGCCAGCAGCTCCATTGCCTTCAATGAGCAGTTCCTC. This gives the protein CASSSIAFNEQFL. The genes are TRBV11-2 and TRBJ2-1; no clear D. From germline, CDR1 is SGHAT and CDR2 FQNNGV. The CDR3 sequence is 13 residues long. V gave up 4 bases and J gave up 6 bases, with 10 bases separating them.

This clonotype was found many times. The V call is TRBV24-1, the J call TRBJ2-2; D remains unclear. The CDR3 has 16 amino acids. Germline CDR1 KGHDR, CDR2 SFDVKD. Trimming stripped 4 bases from V and 4 bases from J, with 15 bases between. CDR3 residues: CATSDSGPPTTGELFF. The CDR3 nucleotides are TGTGCCACCAGTGACTCCGGGCCACCAACCACCGGGGAGCTGTTTTTT.

V gene TRBV28 combines with J gene TRBJ2-5; D might be TRBD1 (6 bases). Germline CDR1 is MDHEN and CDR2 is SYDVKM. Trimming cost V 4 bases and J 10 bases, with 22 bases left between them. CDR3 length equals 15 residues. CDR3 nucleotide sequence: TGTGCCAGCAGTTCTTCCAGGGGCCCCCGGGAAAACCAGTACTTC. Protein product: CASSSSRGPRENQYF.

The V gene is TRBV28, the J gene TRBJ2-5, with D perhaps matching TRBD2 (6 bases). V was shortened by 7 bases and J by 5 bases, with 14 bases between the two germline ends. The V gene's germline CDR1 is MDHEN and CDR2 SYDVKM. The CDR3 spans 13 residues. The CDR3 region has the DNA TGTGCCAGCACACTGGTGCGGGGTGAGACCCAGTACTTC. Encoded protein: CASTLVRGETQYF.

Turning to this clonotype: A read error is possible here, since a much larger clone lies one base away. The CDR3 end shows no conserved phenylalanine or tryptophan, and so a read error is likely. V gene TRBV27 combines with J gene TRBJ2-7, with D hard to call. Germline V lookup: CDR1 MNHEY, CDR2 SMNVEV (reference sequence). CDR3 length: 14 residues. Deletions cut 4 bases from V and 0 bases from J, with 10 bases between. The CDR3 sequence is CASSYNVPSYEQYS. CDR3 nucleotides: TGTGCCAGCAGTTATAATGTCCCCTCCTACGAGCAGTACTCC.

This clonotype has ten or more counts. The rearrangement joins TRBV7-9 to TRBJ2-2; 8 bases are shared with TRBD1. After removal of 5 bases from V and 6 bases from J, the junction contained 17 bases not matched to a gene. Per the germline V gene, CDR1 is SEHNR and CDR2 is FQNEAQ (reference sequence). CDR3 size: 18 residues. The CDR3 DNA reads TGTGCCAGCAGCCAACCGACCCGGACAGGGCAAAGCCCCGGGGAGCTGTTTTTT. Encoded protein: CASSQPTRTGQSPGELFF.

A single count supports this clonotype. A much larger clone differs from this one at a single base, so this may be a read error. The chain carries TRBV7-9 and TRBJ2-3; 9 bases are a match to TRBD2. CDR3 length: 19 amino acids. Trimming at V came to 0 bases and at J to 4 bases, leaving 14 bases not matched to a gene. The V gene's germline CDR1 is SEHNR and CDR2 FQNEAQ (reference sequence). CDR3 coding DNA: TGTGCCAGCAGCTTAGCGCTACCAGCGGGAGGTAGTCAGCCAGATACGCAGTATTTT. This encodes CASSLALPAGGSQPDTQYF. The whole variable domain, filled in from reference TRBV7-9 and TRBJ2-3, reads DTGVSQNPRHKITKRGQNVTFRCDPISEHNRLYWYRQTLGQGPEFLTYFQNEAQLEKSRLLSDRFSAERPKGSFSTLEIQRTEQGDSAMYLCASSLALPAGGSQPDTQYFGPGTRLTVL.

This clonotype was detected only a few times. This chain links TRBV6-1 with TRBJ2-3; D remains unclear. Germline loops: CDR1 MNHNS, CDR2 SASEGT. CDR3 length: 10 amino acids. Trimming left V 10 bases short and J 8 bases short, with 10 bases between. The CDR3 bases are TGTGCCACCCGTGTGGGTACGCAGTATTTT. Amino acid sequence: CATRVGTQYF.

With regard to this clonotype: A much larger clone differs from this one at a single base, so this may be a read error. This rearrangement joins TRBV10-2 to TRBJ2-7; D gene unclear. The V and J ends lost 5 bases and 7 bases respectively, with 9 bases between them. CDR1 is WSHSY, CDR2 SAAADI, per germline. The CDR3 loop spans 11 amino acids. In nucleotides, the CDR3 is TGCGCCAGCAGTCATGCAGTGGAGCAGTACTTC. Its protein product is CASSHAVEQYF.

As for this clonotype: This may arise from a read error, as a much more abundant clone is one base away. The V call is TRBV5-1, the J call TRBJ2-1; TRBD2 aligns across 14 bases. The germline V gene encodes CDR1 SGHRS and CDR2 YFSETQ. The CDR3 spans 18 residues. The CDR3 bases are TGCGCCGGCAGCCCGCCCGGGACTAGCGGGAGCTCCTACAATGAGCAGTTCTTC. The encoded protein is CAGSPPGTSGSSYNEQFF.